The next 30 T cell receptor beta chains were all read from a single sample in a study of T cell responses to AZD1222 COVID-19 vaccine. Assay used: immunoSEQ multiplex PCR; TCRdb lists only in-frame clones, some missing. Of 90,000 to 95,000 clones detected, approximately 90% appear once; the ten largest clones hold approximately 8.3%. This material consisted of peripheral blood, taken on day 0 of AZD1222 vaccination. These receptors were taken from an adult in good health.

This clone has a handful of counts. The V and J genes are TRBV6-5 and TRBJ2-7, with 8 positions matching TRBD1. The V gene's germline CDR1 is MNHEY and CDR2 SVGAGI. With 0 bases clipped from V and 6 bases from J, the junction kept 4 bases outside the gene matches. CDR3 length: 14 amino acids. The CDR3 DNA reads as TGTGCCAGCAGTTACTCTAGGACAGGGATCGAGCAGTACTTC. Translated: CASSYSRTGIEQYF.

For this clone: An end of the junction does not agree with germline; a read error may underlie this. The V gene is TRBV7-3, the J gene TRBJ1-2; TRBD1 aligns across 9 bases. The CDR3 is 13 residues long. Germline lookup yields CDR1 SGHTA and CDR2 FQGTGA. CDR3 nucleotide sequence: TGTGCTAGCACCGGGACAGGGTACTATGGCTACACCTTC. This codes for CASTGTGYYGYTF.

The chain links TRBV19 to TRBJ1-5; TRBD1 is a possible D gene (5 bases). CDR1 is LNHDA, CDR2 SQIVND, per germline (reference sequence). Trimming took 4 bases from V and 0 from J, leaving 7 bases between them. The CDR3 extends over 14 amino acids. DNA of the CDR3: TGTGCCAGTAGTACAGGGCCTAGCAATCAGCCCCAGCATTTT. It encodes CASSTGPSNQPQHF.

The chain combines TRBV11-2 with TRBJ1-2; TRBD1 agrees at 7 bases. V was clipped by 3 bases and J by 7 bases; unmatched bases: 8. Germline V gives CDR1 SGHAT, CDR2 FQNNGV. CDR3 length equals 14 residues. Written as DNA, the CDR3 is TGTGCCAGCAGCTTGATGACAGGGTCGGGTGGCTACACCTTC. As protein: CASSLMTGSGGYTF.

The chain recombines TRBV21-1 with TRBJ1-6. TRBV21-1 is described as a pseudogene. The CDR3 extends over 13 amino acids. CDR3 amino acids: CASSKKSDSPLHF. CDR3 bases: TGTGCCAGCAGCAAGAAATCGGATTCACCCCTCCACTTT.

J is TRBJ2-1 and V is TRBV5-1, with 12 bases matching TRBD2. This CDR3 comprises 16 residues. Germline V gives CDR1 SGHRS, CDR2 YFSETQ. J lost 8 bases, V lost 0 bases, and 6 bases had no gene match. CDR3 residues: CASSLVPGLAGDEQFF. DNA of the CDR3: TGCGCCAGCAGCTTGGTCCCGGGACTAGCGGGCGATGAGCAGTTCTTC.

This clone has just a few counts. This chain uses TRBV9 with TRBJ1-1; D is ambiguous. CDR1 is SGDLS, CDR2 YYNGEE, per germline. Trimming removed 0 bases at V and 2 bases at J, with 8 bases between. The CDR3 loop spans 14 amino acids. The DNA for the CDR3 is TGTGCCAGCAGCGTAGGGCCCGGAAACACTGAAGCTTTCTTT. It specifies CASSVGPGNTEAFF. Based on the CDR3 plus reference TRBV9 and TRBJ1-1, the full variable domain is DSGVTQTPKHLITATGQRVTLRCSPRSGDLSVYWYQQSLDQGLQFLIQYYNGEERAKGNILERFSAQQFPDLHSELNLSSLELGDSALYFCASSVGPGNTEAFFGQGTRLTVV.

The rearrangement uses TRBV29-1 and TRBJ2-7; 7 positions match TRBD2. Germline trimming cut 1 base from V and 0 bases from J; bases unmatched to any gene: 9. Germline CDR1 reads SQVTM; CDR2 reads ANQGSEA. There are 16 residues in the CDR3. CDR3 region: CSVEAMTSFSSYEQYF. The CDR3 DNA reads as TGCAGCGTTGAAGCAATGACTAGCTTTAGCTCCTACGAGCAGTACTTC.

This sequence joins TRBV2 and TRBJ1-1, with unresolved D. Germline CDR1 and CDR2: SNHLY and FYNNEI. Between the trimmed V and J ends, which lost 6 bases and 6 bases, there was a span of 11 bases. This CDR3 is 12 amino acids long. CDR3 residues: CASSGVSSEAFF. The DNA of the CDR3 is TGTGCCAGCAGCGGGGTTAGCTCTGAAGCTTTCTTT.

The chain is built from TRBV7-2 and TRBJ2-7; perhaps TRBD2 as D (5 bases). The CDR3 sequence is 15 residues long. Trimming took 3 bases from V and 4 from J, leaving 16 bases between them. Germline CDR1 reads SGHTA; CDR2 reads FQGNSA. This chain's CDR3 is CASSFPEGVRYEQYF. CDR3 in DNA: TGTGCCAGCAGCTTCCCCGAGGGAGTTAGGTACGAGCAGTACTTC.

CDR3 in DNA: TGTGCCAGCACCCCGGGACGTCTGAGCTCTGGAAACACCATATATTTT. Residues: CASTPGRLSSGNTIYF. This rearrangement joins TRBV2 to TRBJ1-3, with D possibly being TRBD1 (5 bases). Germline CDR1 and CDR2: SNHLY and FYNNEI. The CDR3 is 16 amino acids. V shed 7 bases and J shed 0 bases, with 16 bases lying between them.

The chain couples TRBV7-3 to TRBJ1-6, with a tentative D call TRBD1 (5 bases). The CDR3 contains 14 residues. Trimming shortened V by 4 bases and J by 8 bases, and 12 bases separated the two germline ends. Germline V gene data show CDR1 as SGHTA and CDR2 as FQGTGA. The CDR3 region is CASSSQGGDSPLHF. CDR3 coding DNA: TGTGCCAGCAGCTCCCAAGGAGGGGATTCACCCCTCCACTTT.

CDR3 DNA: TGTGCCAGCACCACGGACGGGGGAGGCAATCAGCCCCAGCATTTT. Its protein is CASTTDGGGNQPQHF. This rearrangement joins TRBV28 to TRBJ1-5; a weak D match, TRBD1 (5 bases). Germline V gives CDR1 MDHEN, CDR2 SYDVKM. CDR3 length: 15 amino acids. V lost 7 bases to trimming and J lost 2 bases, with 15 bases between them.

This sequence joins TRBV7-2 and TRBJ1-6; D is possibly TRBD1 (5 bases). The CDR3 is 14 amino acids. V was clipped by 7 bases and J by 6 bases, with 13 bases between them. Germline V gene data show CDR1 as SGHTA and CDR2 as FQGNSA. The DNA of the CDR3 is TGTGCCAGCACCCCTGGGGGTACTAATTCACCCCTCCACTTT. Translating gives CASTPGGTNSPLHF.

This chain joins TRBV6-1 and TRBJ2-2, with 11 bases aligning to TRBD2. CDR3 length equals 18 residues. Unmatched junction bases numbered 12, after V lost 4 bases and J lost 5 bases. Germline V CDR1 and CDR2: MNHNS, SASEGT. The CDR3 loop reads CASSGTSGRIEGTGELFF. The CDR3 DNA is TGTGCCAGCAGTGGAACTAGCGGGAGAATCGAGGGGACCGGGGAGCTGTTTTTT.

This clone came up a few times. The gene calls are TRBV11-3 and TRBJ2-3, with 11 positions matching TRBD2. Per the germline V gene, CDR1 is SGHNT and CDR2 is YENEEA. CDR3 length equals 16 residues. The V segment lost 5 bases and the J segment 1 base; nucleotides outside the gene matches: 5. CDR3 nucleotides: TGTGCCAGCAGCCCTATGACTAGCGGGGGCACAGATACGCAGTATTTT. Translation gives CASSPMTSGGTDTQYF.

The chain recombines TRBV5-4 with TRBJ1-1, with 7 bases fitting TRBD1. There are 11 residues in the CDR3. The J segment lost 11 bases and the V segment lost 5 bases, leaving 6 bases of the junction unmatched. The germline V gene has CDR1 SGHNT and CDR2 YYREEE (reference sequence). This CDR3 reads CASRQGGSAFF. CDR3 sequence (DNA): TGTGCCAGCAGGCAGGGGGGTTCGGCTTTCTTT.

In DNA form, the CDR3 reads TGTGCCAGCAGTGCCTCCCAAGCGGGAGGGGGGACCGGGGAGCAGTTCTTC. Protein: CASSASQAGGGTGEQFF. The chain employs TRBV28 and TRBJ2-1; 10 bases align to TRBD2. The CDR3 runs 17 residues. Germline V gives CDR1 MDHEN, CDR2 SYDVKM. V shed 5 bases, J shed 10 bases, and the junction held 17 bases outside the gene matches.

This chain joins TRBV7-2 and TRBJ2-7; D remains unclear. Trimming pared 3 bases from V and 0 bases from J, leaving 12 bases between. The CDR3 spans 15 residues. CDR1 is SGHTA and CDR2 is FQGNSA in the germline V gene. DNA of the CDR3: TGTGCCAGCAGCTTCGATGACTCGAGCTCCTACGAGCAGTACTTC. It yields the protein CASSFDDSSSYEQYF.

The CDR3: CASSVEWSSEAFF. CDR3 nucleotides: TGTGCCAGCAGCGTAGAGTGGTCCAGTGAAGCTTTCTTT. The chain couples TRBV9 to TRBJ1-1; unclear D gene. Trimming took 0 bases from V and 7 from J, leaving 10 bases between them. The CDR3 spans 13 residues. Germline loops: CDR1 SGDLS, CDR2 YYNGEE.

V gene TRBV9 combines with J gene TRBJ2-2, with 14 positions matching TRBD2. This CDR3 has 16 amino acids. The J segment lost 9 bases and the V segment lost 3 bases, leaving 7 bases of the junction unmatched. Germline V gives CDR1 SGDLS, CDR2 YYNGEE. CDR3 sequence: CASSDGTSGRSRELFF. DNA of the CDR3: TGTGCCAGCAGCGACGGGACTAGCGGGAGATCCCGGGAGCTGTTTTTT.

The chain is built from TRBV10-2 and TRBJ1-1; D remains ambiguous. There are 13 residues in the CDR3. Per germline, CDR1 WSHSY and CDR2 SAAADI. V shed 0 bases and J shed 2 bases, with 4 bases lying between them. This CDR3 reads CASSESENTEAFF. The CDR3 bases are TGCGCCAGCAGTGAGTCCGAAAACACTGAAGCTTTCTTT.

This chain joins TRBV2 and TRBJ1-2; D is undetermined. The CDR3 contains 13 residues. The germline gives CDR1 SNHLY, CDR2 FYNNEI. V lost 4 bases, J lost 8 bases, and 14 bases lay in between. The CDR3 bases are TGTGCCAGCAGTGTGGAGAGCGAACTCGGCTACACCTTC. Translated: CASSVESELGYTF.

The gene calls are TRBV28 and TRBJ2-1, with a possible D match to TRBD2 (5 bases). Per germline, CDR1 MDHEN and CDR2 SYDVKM. V lost 3 bases, J lost 5 bases, and 8 bases lay in between. The CDR3 loop spans 13 amino acids. CDR3 residues: CASSFTRNNEQFF. The CDR3, as DNA: TGTGCCAGCAGTTTTACTAGAAACAATGAGCAGTTCTTC.

J is TRBJ1-6 and V is TRBV19, with unresolved D. In germline, CDR1 is LNHDA, CDR2 SQIVND (reference sequence). This CDR3 spans 14 amino acids. Trimming removed 9 bases from V and 2 bases from J, with 11 bases in between. The CDR3 loop reads CASERGTYNSPLHF. CDR3 nucleotides: TGTGCCAGCGAGCGGGGAACCTATAATTCACCCCTCCACTTT.

The rearrangement links TRBV5-1 to TRBJ2-7; D assignment may be TRBD1 or TRBD2 (5 bases each). The V and J ends lost 4 bases and 5 bases respectively, with 16 bases between them. This CDR3 region has 14 residues. Germline V gives CDR1 SGHRS, CDR2 YFSETQ. In DNA form, the CDR3 reads TGCGCCAGCAGCCCTCGGGGCCCTGGGGACGAGCAGTACTTC. It encodes CASSPRGPGDEQYF.

Regarding this clone: Other DNA sequences of this sample code for an identical CDR3. The chain carries TRBV5-1 and TRBJ2-7, with D maybe TRBD1 (5 bases). From germline, CDR1 is SGHRS and CDR2 YFSETQ. This CDR3 is 13 amino acids long. Trimming took off 1 base at V and 4 bases at J, with 9 bases between the two ends. The CDR3 nucleotides are TGCGCCAGCAGCTTGCAGGGCTCGTACGAGCAGTACTTC. Its translation is CASSLQGSYEQYF.

The chain uses TRBV6-5 and TRBJ1-1; 8 positions agree with TRBD1. With 2 bases clipped from V and 4 bases from J, the junction kept 6 bases outside the gene matches. CDR1 is MNHEY, CDR2 SVGAGI, per germline. This CDR3 is built from 15 residues. CDR3 DNA: TGTGCCAGCAGTTACCGCCCTACAGGGGGCACTGAAGCTTTCTTT. Translating it yields CASSYRPTGGTEAFF.

The gene calls are TRBV5-6 and TRBJ2-3, with D hard to call. The CDR3 loop spans 13 amino acids. V was pared by 0 bases and J by 9 bases, with 11 bases between. Germline CDR1 and CDR2: SGHDT and YYEEEE. CDR3: CASSLGPDQTQYF. The CDR3 region has the DNA TGTGCCAGCAGCTTGGGCCCGGATCAGACGCAGTATTTT.

The V gene is TRBV7-9, the J gene TRBJ1-6; TRBD1 matches 8 bases. Germline V gives CDR1 SEHNR, CDR2 FQNEAQ (reference sequence). The CDR3 length is 16 residues. After removal of 5 bases from V and 9 bases from J, the junction contained 12 bases not matched to a gene. CDR3 amino acids: CASSQGTGGESSPLHF. The DNA of the CDR3 is TGTGCCAGCAGCCAAGGTACAGGGGGTGAGAGTTCACCCCTCCACTTT.